A selection of T cell receptor beta chains follows, all from one sample in a study of shared clonotypes between healthy human individuals. Libraries were prepared by immunoSEQ multiplex PCR; TCRdb keeps only in-frame clonotypes and omits some of them. The sample contains millions of clones, around 94% of which appear only once. The sequenced sample consisted of naive CD4+ T cells sorted from blood. The source of these receptors is a man between 18 and 29 years old in good health. The CDR3 runs from the conserved cysteine through the conserved F or W. The D gene is left open where the match is weak. Not every row has a clone size; where given, it reads once, few, many or a size class.

d_gene	v_gene	j_gene	abundance	CDR3nt	CDR3aa
.	TRBV6-5	TRBJ1-3	.	TGTGCCAGCAGTTACTATGGGGGTAGCTCTGGAAACACCATATATTTT	CASSYYGGSSGNTIYF
TRBD2	TRBV6-5	TRBJ2-7	few	TGTGCCAGCAGTTACCTGCGGGGGACCTACGAGCAGTACTTC	CASSYLRGTYEQYF
.	TRBV7-9	TRBJ1-1	few	TGTGCCAGCAGCTTAGAAGGGGGCACTGAAGCTTTCTTT	CASSLEGGTEAFF
.	TRBV6-5	TRBJ2-1	.	TGTGCCAGCGCTCCCCGACAGGCCGGTTACAATGAGCAGTTCTTC	CASAPRQAGYNEQFF
.	TRBV5-4	TRBJ2-1	.	TGTGCCAGCAGCTCCCAATCGACTGACAATGAGCAGTTCTTC	CASSSQSTDNEQFF
TRBD1	TRBV7-9	TRBJ2-3	.	TGTGCCAGCAGCTTAGGACAGGGGGCAATGTATTTT	CASSLGQGAMYF
.	TRBV6-1	TRBJ2-3	.	TGTGCCAGCAGTGTAGTAGGGAACGCAGATACGCAGTATTTT	CASSVVGNADTQYF
.	TRBV6-6	TRBJ1-2	.	TGTGCCAGCAGTTACTCTTCCGAGAATGGCTACACCTTC	CASSYSSENGYTF
.	TRBV11-3	TRBJ2-2	once	TGTGCCAGCAGCTTAGGGTCTCCGAACACCGGGGAGCTGTTTTTT	CASSLGSPNTGELFF
TRBD2	TRBV5-1	TRBJ2-5	.	TGCGCCAGCAGCTTGGGCCCGGGGGGGCAAGAGACCCAGTACTTC	CASSLGPGGQETQYF
.	TRBV10-1	TRBJ2-2	once	TGCGCCAGCAGTGAGATGGGGGGCGCGAGAACCGGGGAGCTGTTTTTT	CASSEMGGARTGELFF
.	TRBV6-5	TRBJ1-6	.	TGTGCCAGCAGTTACTCGCGGCAGGTCGGGAATTCACCCCTCCACTTT	CASSYSRQVGNSPLHF
.	TRBV11-2	TRBJ1-6	few	TGTGCCAGCAGTCGGGCCCCCAACGGCTCACCCCTCCACTTT	CASSRAPNGSPLHF
TRBD2	TRBV7-9	TRBJ2-5	once	TGTGCCAGCAGCTTAGCGGGAGGGGATCAGACCCAGTACTTC	CASSLAGGDQTQYF
.	TRBV28	TRBJ2-5	.	TGTGCCAGCACCGATTTTGGTTTTTGGGAGACCCAGTACTTC	CASTDFGFWETQYF
.	TRBV10-3	TRBJ1-4	.	TGTGCCACCCGGGGGGCACGCACGGATGAAAAACTGTTTTTT	CATRGARTDEKLFF